This T cell receptor beta chain was documented in a study of T cell responses to AZD1222 COVID-19 vaccine. At the level of the study: Second-dose recipients at about 4 or about 12 weeks were treated as one pooled group.

Repertoires were generated with immunoSEQ multiplex PCR, while TCRdb's copy carries only in-frame clones and drops some. The sample has 95,000 to 100,000 clones; approximately 87% are singletons. Details on this clone: Its antigen is not known.

The study's findings and limits: Clonal diversity was possibly underestimated, and the donors were mostly white British, with more females. Spike-wide vaccine-associated CD4 TCRs dominated at 160-218 and 743-854. Within unmutated variant regions lay the reported targets of nearly half of spike-specific TCRs.

The CDR3 sequence is 12 residues long. The V gene's germline CDR1 is MGHDK and CDR2 SYGVNS. The chain couples TRBV25-1 to TRBJ1-1; 7 bases line up with TRBD1. The sample here was peripheral blood, taken on day 0 of AZD1222 vaccination. This receptor was identified in an adult in good health. CDR3: CASRQGDTEAFF. DNA of the CDR3: TGTGCTTCGAGGCAGGGGGACACTGAAGCTTTCTTT.